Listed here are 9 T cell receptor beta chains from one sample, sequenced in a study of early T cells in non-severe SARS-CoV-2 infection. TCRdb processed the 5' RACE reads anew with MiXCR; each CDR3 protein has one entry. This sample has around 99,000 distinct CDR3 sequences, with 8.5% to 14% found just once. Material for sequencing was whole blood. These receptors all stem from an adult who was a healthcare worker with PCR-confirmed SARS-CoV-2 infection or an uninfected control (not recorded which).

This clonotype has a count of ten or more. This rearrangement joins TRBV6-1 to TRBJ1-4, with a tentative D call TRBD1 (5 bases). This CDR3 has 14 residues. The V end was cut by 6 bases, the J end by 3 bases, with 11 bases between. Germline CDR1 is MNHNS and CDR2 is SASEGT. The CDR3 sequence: CASRLTGANEKLFF. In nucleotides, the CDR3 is TGTGCCAGCAGGCTAACGGGGGCTAATGAAAAACTGTTTTTT.

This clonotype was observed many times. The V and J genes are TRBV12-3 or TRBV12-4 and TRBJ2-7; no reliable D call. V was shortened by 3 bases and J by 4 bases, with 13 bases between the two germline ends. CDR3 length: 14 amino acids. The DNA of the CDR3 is TGTGCCAGCAGTTTTACATCACTCCCTTACGAGCAGTACTTC. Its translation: CASSFTSLPYEQYF.

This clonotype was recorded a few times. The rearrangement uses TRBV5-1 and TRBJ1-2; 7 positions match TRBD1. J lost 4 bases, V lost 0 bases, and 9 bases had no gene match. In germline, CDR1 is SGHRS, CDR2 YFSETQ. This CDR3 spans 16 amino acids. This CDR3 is CASSLEAGTDLYGYTF. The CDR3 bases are TGCGCCAGCAGCTTGGAGGCCGGGACAGACCTCTATGGCTACACCTTC.

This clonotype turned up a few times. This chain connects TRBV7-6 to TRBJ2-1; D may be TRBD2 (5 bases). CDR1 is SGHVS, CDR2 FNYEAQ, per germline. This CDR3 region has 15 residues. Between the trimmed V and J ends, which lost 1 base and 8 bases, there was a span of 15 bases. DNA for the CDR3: TGTGCCAGCAGCTTAGAGCGGCGAGCCAACGATGAGCAGTTCTTC. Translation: CASSLERRANDEQFF.

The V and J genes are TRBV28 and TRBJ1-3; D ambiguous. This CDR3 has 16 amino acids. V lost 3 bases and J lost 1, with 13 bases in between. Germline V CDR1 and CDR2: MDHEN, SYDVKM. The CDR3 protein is CASSLWEGPSGNTIYF. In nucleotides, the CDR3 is TGTGCCAGCAGTTTGTGGGAGGGTCCATCTGGAAACACCATATATTTT.

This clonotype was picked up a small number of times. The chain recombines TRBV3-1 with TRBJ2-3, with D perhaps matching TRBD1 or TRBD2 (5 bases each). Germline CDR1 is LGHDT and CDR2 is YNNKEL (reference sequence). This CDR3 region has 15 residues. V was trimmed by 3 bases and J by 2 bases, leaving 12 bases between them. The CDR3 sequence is CASSQGVTNTDTQYF. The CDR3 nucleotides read TGTGCCAGCAGCCAGGGGGTAACGAACACAGATACGCAGTATTTT.

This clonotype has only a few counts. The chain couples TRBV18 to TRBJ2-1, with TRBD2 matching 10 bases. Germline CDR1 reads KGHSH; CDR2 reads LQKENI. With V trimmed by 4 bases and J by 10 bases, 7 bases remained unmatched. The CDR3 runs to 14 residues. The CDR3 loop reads CASSRLLAGDEQFF. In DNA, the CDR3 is TGTGCCAGCTCACGTCTGCTAGCGGGAGACGAGCAGTTCTTC.

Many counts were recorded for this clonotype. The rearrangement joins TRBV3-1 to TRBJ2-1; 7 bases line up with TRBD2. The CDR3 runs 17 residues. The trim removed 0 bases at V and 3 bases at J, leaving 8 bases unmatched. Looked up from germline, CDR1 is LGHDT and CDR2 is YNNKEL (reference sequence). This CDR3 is CASSQDRAKRGYNEQFF. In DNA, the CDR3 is TGTGCCAGCAGCCAAGATAGGGCGAAGCGGGGCTACAATGAGCAGTTCTTC.

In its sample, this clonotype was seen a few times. The CDR3 reads CASSSIEKYYEQYF. In DNA, the CDR3 is TGTGCCAGCAGCTCCATCGAGAAATATTACGAGCAGTACTTC. The chain recombines TRBV7-9 with TRBJ2-7, with unresolved D. Trimming removed 4 bases at V and 4 bases at J, with 14 bases between. CDR1 and CDR2 from the germline V gene are SEHNR and FQNEAQ (reference sequence). The length of the CDR3 is 14 residues.